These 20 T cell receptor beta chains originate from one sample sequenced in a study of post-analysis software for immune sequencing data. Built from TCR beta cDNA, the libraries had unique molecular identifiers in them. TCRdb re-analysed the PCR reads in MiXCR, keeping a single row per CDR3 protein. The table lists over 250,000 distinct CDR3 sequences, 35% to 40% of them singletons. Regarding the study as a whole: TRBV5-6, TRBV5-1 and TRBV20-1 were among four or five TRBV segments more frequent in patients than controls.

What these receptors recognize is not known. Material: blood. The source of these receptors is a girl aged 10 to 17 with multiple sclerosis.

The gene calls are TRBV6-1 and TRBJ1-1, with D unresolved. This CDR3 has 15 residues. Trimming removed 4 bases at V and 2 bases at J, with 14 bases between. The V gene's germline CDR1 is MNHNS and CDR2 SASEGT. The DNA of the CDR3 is TGTGCCAGCAGTGTCGACCGAATGGCTAACACTGAAGCTTTCTTT. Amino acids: CASSVDRMANTEAFF.

Here the CDR3 DNA reads TGCGCCAGCAGCTTAATGGACAGGGATGGCAATGAGCAGTACTTC. It specifies CASSLMDRDGNEQYF. The chain joins TRBV5-1 to TRBJ2-7; 8 bases are shared with TRBD1. Per germline, CDR1 SGHRS and CDR2 YFSETQ. This CDR3 has 15 amino acids. J was trimmed by 7 bases and V by 2 bases; bases with no gene match: 11.

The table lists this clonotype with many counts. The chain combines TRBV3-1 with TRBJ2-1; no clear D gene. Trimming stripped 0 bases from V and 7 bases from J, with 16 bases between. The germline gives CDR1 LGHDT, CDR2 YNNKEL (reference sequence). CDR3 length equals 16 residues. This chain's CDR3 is CASSQDARLVRNEQFF. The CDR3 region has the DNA TGTGCCAGCAGCCAAGATGCCAGATTAGTAAGGAATGAGCAGTTCTTC.

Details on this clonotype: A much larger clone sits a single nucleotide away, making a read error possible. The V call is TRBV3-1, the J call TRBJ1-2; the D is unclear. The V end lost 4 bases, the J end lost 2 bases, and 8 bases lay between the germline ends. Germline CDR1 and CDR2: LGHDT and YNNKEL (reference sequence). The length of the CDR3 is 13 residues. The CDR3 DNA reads TGTGCCAGCAGCCGAAAGACGAACTATGGCTACACCTTC. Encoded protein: CASSRKTNYGYTF. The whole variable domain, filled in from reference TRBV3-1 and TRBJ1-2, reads DTAVSQTPKYLVTQMGNDKSIKCEQNLGHDTMYWYKQDSKKFLKIMFSYNNKELIINETVPNRFSPKSPDKAHLNLHINSLELGDSAVYFCASSRKTNYGYTFGSGTRLTVV.

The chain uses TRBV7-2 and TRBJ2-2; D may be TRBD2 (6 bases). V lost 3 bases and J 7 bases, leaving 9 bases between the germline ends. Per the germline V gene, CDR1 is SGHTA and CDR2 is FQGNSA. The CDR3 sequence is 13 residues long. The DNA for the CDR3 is TGTGCCAGCAGCTTCGGCGGGGTCGGGGAGCTGTTTTTT. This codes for CASSFGGVGELFF.

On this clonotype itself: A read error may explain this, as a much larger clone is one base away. For the CDR3, the DNA is TGTGCCGGCCTTGTAGATAGCAATCAGCCCCAGCATTTT. Protein: CAGLVDSNQPQHF. The rearrangement joins TRBV2 to TRBJ1-5; no clear D. Trimming took 11 bases from V and 0 from J, leaving 11 bases between them. Germline assignment: CDR1 SNHLY and CDR2 FYNNEI. CDR3 size: 13 residues.

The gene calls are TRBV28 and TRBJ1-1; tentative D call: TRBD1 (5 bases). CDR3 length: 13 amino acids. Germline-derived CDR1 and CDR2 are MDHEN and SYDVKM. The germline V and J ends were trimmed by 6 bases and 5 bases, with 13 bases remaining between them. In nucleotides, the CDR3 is TGTGCCAGCAGCCAGGCAGGGATTACTGAAGCTTTCTTT. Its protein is CASSQAGITEAFF.

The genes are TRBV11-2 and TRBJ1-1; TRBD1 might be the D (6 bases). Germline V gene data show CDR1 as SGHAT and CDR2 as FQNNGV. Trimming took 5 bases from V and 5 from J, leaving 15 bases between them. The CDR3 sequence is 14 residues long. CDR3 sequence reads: CASSPDSLGTEAFF. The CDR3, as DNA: TGTGCCAGCAGCCCGGACAGCCTGGGGACTGAAGCTTTCTTT.

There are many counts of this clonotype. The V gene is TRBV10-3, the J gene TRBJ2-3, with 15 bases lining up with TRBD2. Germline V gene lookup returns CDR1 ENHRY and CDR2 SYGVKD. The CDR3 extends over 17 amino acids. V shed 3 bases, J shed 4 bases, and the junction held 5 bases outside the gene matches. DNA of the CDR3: TGTGCCATCAGTGAACAAGGACTAGCGGGAGGGCCAGATACGCAGTATTTT. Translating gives CAISEQGLAGGPDTQYF.

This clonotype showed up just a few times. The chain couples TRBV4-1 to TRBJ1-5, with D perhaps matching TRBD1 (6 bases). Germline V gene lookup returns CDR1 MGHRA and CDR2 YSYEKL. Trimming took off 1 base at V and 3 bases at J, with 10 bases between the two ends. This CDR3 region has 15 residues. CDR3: CASSQGQAFNQPQHF. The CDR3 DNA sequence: TGCGCCAGCAGCCAAGGACAGGCCTTCAATCAGCCCCAGCATTTT.

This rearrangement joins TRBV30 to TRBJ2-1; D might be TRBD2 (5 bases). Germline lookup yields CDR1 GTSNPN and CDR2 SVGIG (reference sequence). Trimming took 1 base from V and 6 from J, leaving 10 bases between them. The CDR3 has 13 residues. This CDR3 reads CAWSAGISNEQFF. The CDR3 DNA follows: TGTGCCTGGAGTGCCGGGATCTCCAATGAGCAGTTCTTC.

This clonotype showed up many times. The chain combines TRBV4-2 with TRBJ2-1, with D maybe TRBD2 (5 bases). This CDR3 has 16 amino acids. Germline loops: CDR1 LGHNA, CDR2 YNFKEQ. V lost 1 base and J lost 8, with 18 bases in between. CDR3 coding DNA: TGTGCCAGCAGCCAAGGTCGTCTAGCAGGTCTCGATGAGCAGTTCTTC. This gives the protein CASSQGRLAGLDEQFF.

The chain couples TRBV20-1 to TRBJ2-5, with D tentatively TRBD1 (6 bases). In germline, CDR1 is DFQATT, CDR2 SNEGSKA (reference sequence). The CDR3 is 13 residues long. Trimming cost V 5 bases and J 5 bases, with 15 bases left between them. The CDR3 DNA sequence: TGCAGTGCTCACATGGATAGGGGGGAGACCCAGTACTTC. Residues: CSAHMDRGETQYF.

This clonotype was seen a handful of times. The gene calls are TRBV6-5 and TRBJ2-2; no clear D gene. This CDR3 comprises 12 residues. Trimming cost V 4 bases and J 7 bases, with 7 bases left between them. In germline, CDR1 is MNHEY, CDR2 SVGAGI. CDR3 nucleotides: TGTGCCAGCAGTTCCGTCAACGGGGAGCTGTTTTTT. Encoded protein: CASSSVNGELFF.

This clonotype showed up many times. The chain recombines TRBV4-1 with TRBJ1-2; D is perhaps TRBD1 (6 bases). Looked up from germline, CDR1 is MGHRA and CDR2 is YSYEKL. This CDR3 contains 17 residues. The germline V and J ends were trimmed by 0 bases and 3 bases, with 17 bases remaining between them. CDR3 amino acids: CASSQDIKTGLDYGYTF. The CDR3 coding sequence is TGCGCCAGCAGCCAAGATATAAAGACAGGCCTGGACTATGGCTACACCTTC.

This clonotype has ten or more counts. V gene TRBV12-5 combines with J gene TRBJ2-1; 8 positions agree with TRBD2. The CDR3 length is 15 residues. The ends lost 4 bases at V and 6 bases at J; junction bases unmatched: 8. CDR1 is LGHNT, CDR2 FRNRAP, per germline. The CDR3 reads CASGSPGLGGNEQFF. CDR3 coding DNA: TGTGCTAGTGGTTCGCCGGGACTAGGAGGCAATGAGCAGTTCTTC.

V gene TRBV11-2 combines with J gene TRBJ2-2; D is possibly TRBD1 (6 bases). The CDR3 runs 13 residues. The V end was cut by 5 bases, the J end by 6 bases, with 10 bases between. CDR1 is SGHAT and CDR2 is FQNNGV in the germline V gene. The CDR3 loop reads CASSQEGAGELFF. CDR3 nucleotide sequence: TGTGCCAGCAGCCAAGAGGGGGCCGGGGAGCTGTTTTTT.

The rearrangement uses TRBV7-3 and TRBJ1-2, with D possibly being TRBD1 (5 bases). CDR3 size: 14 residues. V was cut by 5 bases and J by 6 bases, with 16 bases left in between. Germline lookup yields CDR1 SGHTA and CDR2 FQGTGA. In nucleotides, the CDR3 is TGTGCCAGCAGCCAGACAAGGGGCACCGATGGCTACACCTTC. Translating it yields CASSQTRGTDGYTF.

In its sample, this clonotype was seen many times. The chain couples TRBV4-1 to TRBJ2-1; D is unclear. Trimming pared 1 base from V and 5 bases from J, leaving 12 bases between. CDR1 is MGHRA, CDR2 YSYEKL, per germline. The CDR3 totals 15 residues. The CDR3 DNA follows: TGCGCCAGCAGCCAAGGTTTGGTCAGTAACAATGAGCAGTTCTTC. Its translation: CASSQGLVSNNEQFF.

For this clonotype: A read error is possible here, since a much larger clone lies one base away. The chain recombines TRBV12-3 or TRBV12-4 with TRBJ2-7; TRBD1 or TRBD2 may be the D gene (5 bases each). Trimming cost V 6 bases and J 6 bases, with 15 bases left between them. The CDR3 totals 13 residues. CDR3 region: CASSSGTGVEQYF. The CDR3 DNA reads TGTGCCAGCAGCTCCGGGACCGGGGTCGAGCAGTACTTC.